Below, 2 T cell receptor beta chains from the same sample are listed, as sequenced in a study of T cells after somatic rescue of genetic block. Clones were read by immunoSEQ multiplex PCR, and TCRdb kept only the in-frame ones, dropping some. The sample includes about 68,000 clones, about 90% seen only once; the top ten take roughly 3%. What was sequenced was peripheral blood mononuclear cells (PBMCs). The receptors were sampled from a middle-aged man.

CDR3 region: CASAERGSSYEQYF. The DNA for the CDR3 is TGTGCCAGCGCCGAGCGGGGAAGCTCCTACGAGCAGTACTTC. The rearrangement uses TRBV27 and TRBJ2-7; 7 bases align to TRBD2. The V gene end was trimmed by 8 bases and the J gene end by 0 bases; junction bases not matched to a gene: 7. CDR1 MNHEY and CDR2 SMNVEV come from the germline V gene (reference sequence). The CDR3 sequence is 14 residues long.

This sequence joins TRBV5-1 and TRBJ2-2; D not resolved. V was trimmed by 0 bases and J by 5 bases, leaving 11 bases between them. The CDR3 runs 15 residues. Per the germline V gene, CDR1 is SGHRS and CDR2 is YFSETQ. The CDR3, as DNA: TGCGCCAGCAGCTTGGCCCGGCAGGTTACCGGGGAGCTGTTTTTT. This sequence encodes CASSLARQVTGELFF.